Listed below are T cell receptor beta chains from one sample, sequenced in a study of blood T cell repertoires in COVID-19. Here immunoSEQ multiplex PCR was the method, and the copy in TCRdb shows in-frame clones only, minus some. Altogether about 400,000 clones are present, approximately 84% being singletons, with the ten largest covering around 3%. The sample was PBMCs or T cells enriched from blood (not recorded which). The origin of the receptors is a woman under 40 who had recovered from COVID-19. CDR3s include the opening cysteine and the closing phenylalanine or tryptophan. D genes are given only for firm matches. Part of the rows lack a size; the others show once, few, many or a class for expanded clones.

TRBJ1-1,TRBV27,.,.,CASRKNRFAEAFF,TGTGCCAGCAGAAAAAACAGGTTCGCTGAAGCTTTCTTT
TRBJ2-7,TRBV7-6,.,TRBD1,CASSFNRGDYEQYF,TGTGCCAGCAGCTTTAACAGGGGGGATTACGAGCAGTACTTC
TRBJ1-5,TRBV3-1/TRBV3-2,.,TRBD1,CASSSYAGTGSNQPQHF,TGTGCCAGCAGCTCCTACGCCGGGACAGGGAGCAATCAGCCCCAGCATTTT
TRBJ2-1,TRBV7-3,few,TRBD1,CASSLGQGRNGEQFF,TGTGCCAGCAGCTTAGGACAGGGGCGTAACGGTGAGCAGTTCTTC
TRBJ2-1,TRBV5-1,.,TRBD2,CATTERGGYNEQFF,TGCGCCACCACAGAGCGGGGGGGGTACAATGAGCAGTTCTTC
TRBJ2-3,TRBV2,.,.,CASKGGNTDTQYF,TGTGCCAGCAAAGGCGGAAACACAGATACGCAGTATTTT
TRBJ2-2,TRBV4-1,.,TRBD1,CASSQEQQGAGELFF,TGCGCCAGCAGCCAAGAACAACAGGGGGCCGGGGAGCTGTTTTTT
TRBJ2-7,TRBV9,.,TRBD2,CASSATTSGYGEQYF,TGTGCCAGCAGCGCCACGACTAGCGGATACGGCGAGCAGTACTTC
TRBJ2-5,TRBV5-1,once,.,CATSVAPNSAKETQYF,TGCGCCACATCTGTAGCTCCGAATAGCGCTAAAGAGACCCAGTACTTC
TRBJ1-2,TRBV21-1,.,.,CASSKRADWGYTF,TGTGCCAGCAGCAAAAGAGCCGATTGGGGCTACACCTTC
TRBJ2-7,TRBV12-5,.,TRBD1,CASGSSASRGQGREQYF,TGTGCTAGTGGTTCCTCAGCCTCCCGGGGACAGGGTAGGGAGCAGTACTTC
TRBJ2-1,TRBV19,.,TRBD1,CASNVGTAIYNEQFF,TGTGCCAGTAATGTGGGGACAGCGATTTACAATGAGCAGTTCTTC
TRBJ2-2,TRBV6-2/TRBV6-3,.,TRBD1,CASSYKRQGASTGELFF,TGTGCCAGCAGTTACAAACGGCAGGGGGCGAGCACCGGGGAGCTGTTTTTT
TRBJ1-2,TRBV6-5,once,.,CASSYSNLRGYGYTF,TGTGCCAGCAGTTACAGTAACCTCAGGGGATATGGCTACACCTTC
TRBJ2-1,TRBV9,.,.,CASSERTYNEQFF,TGTGCCAGCAGCGAGCGGACCTACAATGAGCAGTTCTTC
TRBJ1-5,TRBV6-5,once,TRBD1,CASSYPSGTGNQPQHF,TGTGCCAGCAGTTACCCCTCCGGGACAGGCAATCAGCCCCAGCATTTT
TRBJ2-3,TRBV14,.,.,CASSPGVTAVDTQYF,TGTGCCAGCAGCCCAGGCGTAACAGCGGTGGATACGCAGTATTTT
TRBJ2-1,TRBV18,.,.,CASSPREGSYNEQFF,TGTGCCAGCTCACCACGAGAGGGTTCCTACAATGAGCAGTTCTTC
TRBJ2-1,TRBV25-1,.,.,CASIGQGWWGVNEQFF,TGTGCCAGCATAGGACAAGGGTGGTGGGGGGTCAATGAGCAGTTCTTC
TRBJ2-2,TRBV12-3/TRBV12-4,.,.,CASLGNTGELFF,TGTGCCAGCCTGGGCAACACCGGGGAGCTGTTTTTT
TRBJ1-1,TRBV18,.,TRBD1,CASSHDRGTEAFF,TGTGCCAGCTCACACGACAGGGGCACTGAAGCTTTCTTT
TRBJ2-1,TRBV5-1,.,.,CASSFFQGFSYEQFF,TGCGCCAGCAGCTTCTTCCAGGGATTTTCTTATGAGCAGTTCTTC